This T cell receptor beta chain is from a study of T-cell reconstitution after alpha-beta-depleted transplantation in children. General study results and limits: Recipient T cells and thymic progenitors that survived were the source of the high TCRbeta diversity seen at day 60 in some patients. The main origin of T-cell counts and diversity one year after transplant was newly produced T cells. There were reportedly several hundred expanded graft clones from which alpha-beta T cells came about two months after transplant.

As to this clonotype: Its specificity is unknown.

Unique molecular identifiers were used to barcode this TCRbeta library. One entry per CDR3 protein, called by TCRdb with MiXCR from the PCR reads. The sample consists of some 110,000 distinct CDR3 sequences, 10% to 13% of them appearing once. Germline V gives CDR1 MDHEN, CDR2 SYDVKM. The CDR3 is 15 amino acids. V was clipped by 2 bases and J by 6 bases; unmatched bases: 6. This receptor was identified in a boy younger than 10 with acute lymphoblastic leukemia, due to receive a stem cell transplant. The chain uses TRBV28 and TRBJ2-1; 8 bases line up with TRBD2. This specimen consisted of PBMCs, obtained before TCRalphabeta/CD19-depleted stem cell transplant. CDR3 sequence: CASSLGTSVRNEQFF. The CDR3 DNA reads TGTGCCAGCAGTTTAGGGACTAGTGTCCGCAATGAGCAGTTCTTC.